One and the same sample provided the 18 T cell receptor beta chains below, sequenced in a study of cytomegalovirus exposure and HLA in healthy donors. A multiplex PCR was run with 60 Vbeta primers and 13 Jbeta primers. TCRdb's table, derived via immunoSEQ multiplex PCR, lists solely in-frame clones and lacks some. The profile shows fewer than 130,000 clones, around 80% of them singletons. Material: PBMCs. Receptor source: a woman aged 40-49 years in good health and CMV-seronegative.

V gene TRBV4-1 combines with J gene TRBJ2-2; TRBD2 matches 10 bases. Germline trimming cut 4 bases from V and 6 bases from J; bases unmatched to any gene: 8. Germline loops: CDR1 MGHRA, CDR2 YSYEKL. The CDR3 runs 16 residues. CDR3 amino acids: CASSPSSGRRAGELFF. CDR3 bases: TGCGCCAGCAGCCCTTCTAGCGGGAGAAGGGCCGGGGAGCTGTTTTTT.

CDR3 sequence (DNA): TGTGCCAGCAGCGGGTTTGGGACTAGCGGGGGCTGGTTCTTC. Translation: CASSGFGTSGGWFF. The rearrangement uses TRBV7-8 and TRBJ2-1; TRBD2 matches 14 bases. CDR1 and CDR2 from the germline V gene are SGHVS and FQNEAQ. Trimming removed 5 bases from V and 15 bases from J; junction bases left unmatched: 9. The CDR3 has 14 residues. Full variable domain (remainder filled in from reference TRBV7-8 and TRBJ2-1): GAGVSQSPRYKVAKRGQDVALRCDPISGHVSLFWYQQALGQGPEFLTYFQNEAQLDKSGLPSDRFFAERPEGSVSTLKIQRTQQEDSAVYLCASSGFGTSGGWFFGPGTRLTVL.

The chain couples TRBV5-1 to TRBJ1-1; D may be TRBD1 (6 bases). V lost 2 bases and J lost 5, with 16 bases in between. The CDR3 sequence is 15 residues long. Per the germline V gene, CDR1 is SGHRS and CDR2 is YFSETQ. The CDR3 DNA follows: TGCGCCAGCAGCTTCTCCGGGACAAAGGATACTGAAGCTTTCTTT. This encodes CASSFSGTKDTEAFF. Based on the CDR3 plus reference TRBV5-1 and TRBJ1-1, the full variable domain is KAGVTQTPRYLIKTRGQQVTLSCSPISGHRSVSWYQQTPGQGLQFLFEYFSETQRNKGNFPGRFSGRQFSNSRSEMNVSTLELGDSALYLCASSFSGTKDTEAFFGQGTRLTVV.

The rearrangement links TRBV19 to TRBJ1-5; 7 bases are a match to TRBD1. CDR1 is LNHDA and CDR2 is SQIVND in the germline V gene (reference sequence). V lost 7 bases to trimming and J lost 4 bases; unmatched junction nucleotides: 13. The CDR3 length is 16 residues. The CDR3 protein is CASTLNRGRGNQPQHF. The CDR3 bases are TGTGCCAGTACCCTGAACAGGGGTCGAGGTAATCAGCCCCAGCATTTT.

This clone appeared a single time. This chain uses TRBV28 with TRBJ1-2, with TRBD1 matching over 10 bases. The CDR3 length is 17 residues. CDR1 and CDR2 from the germline V gene are MDHEN and SYDVKM. Trimming at V came to 6 bases and at J to 3 bases, leaving 13 bases not matched to a gene. The CDR3 sequence: CASRGAPGQGQDYGYTF. For the CDR3, the DNA is TGTGCCAGCAGAGGAGCACCGGGACAGGGGCAGGACTATGGCTACACCTTC.

The V and J genes are TRBV9 and TRBJ1-6; TRBD1 matches 7 bases. This CDR3 spans 14 amino acids. CDR1 is SGDLS and CDR2 is YYNGEE in the germline V gene. Losses at the gene ends were 4 bases for V and 6 bases for J; bases not matched to a gene: 4. The CDR3 nucleotides are TGTGCCAGCAGCACAGGGGTGGTTAATTCACCCCTCCACTTT. Translating gives CASSTGVVNSPLHF.

This rearrangement joins TRBV5-4 to TRBJ1-1; D perhaps matches TRBD1 (6 bases). Per germline, CDR1 SGHNT and CDR2 YYREEE (reference sequence). CDR3 length: 16 amino acids. The V gene lost 0 bases and the J gene lost 4 bases, with 16 bases spanning the gap. DNA of the CDR3: TGTGCCAGCAGCTTGGCCGGGGGGCGAGGTGGCACTGAAGCTTTCTTT. This codes for CASSLAGGRGGTEAFF.

The chain recombines TRBV27 with TRBJ1-2, with TRBD1 matching 9 bases. V dropped 5 bases and J dropped 7; count of bases not matched to a gene: 5. CDR3 length: 13 residues. Looked up from germline, CDR1 is MNHEY and CDR2 is SMNVEV (reference sequence). CDR3 amino acids: CASSPGQGLGYTF. CDR3 bases: TGTGCCAGCAGTCCCGGACAGGGGCTTGGCTACACCTTC.

V and J are TRBV19 and TRBJ2-5; 9 nucleotides line up with TRBD1. The assigned J gene may be wrong: the sequence end matches TRBJ2-7 better. The CDR3 is 15 amino acids. CDR1 and CDR2 from the germline V gene are LNHDA and SQIVND (reference sequence). CDR3: CASSKPGQGFYEQYF. Here the CDR3 DNA reads TGTGCCAGTAGTAAGCCGGGACAGGGATTCTACGAGCAGTACTTC.

The rearrangement links TRBV7-9 to TRBJ2-5; D gene unclear. Looked up from germline, CDR1 is SEHNR and CDR2 is FQNEAQ (reference sequence). The CDR3 is 14 amino acids. With 5 bases removed from V and 5 bases from J, the gap between germline ends came to 15 bases. The CDR3 DNA reads TGTGCCAGCAGCCACGAGGCAAAACGGGAGACCCAGTACTTC. This codes for CASSHEAKRETQYF.

This clone was recorded a few times. This chain connects TRBV7-2 to TRBJ1-4; possible D gene TRBD1, 6 bases. V lost 1 base, J lost 6 bases, and 6 bases lay in between. The CDR3 spans 13 residues. Germline V gene sequence: CDR1 SGHTA, CDR2 FQGNSA. CDR3 nucleotides: TGTGCCAGCAGCTTAGACAGGGATGAAAAACTGTTTTTT. Translated: CASSLDRDEKLFF.

This rearrangement joins TRBV9 to TRBJ1-1, with no clear D. Germline V CDR1 and CDR2: SGDLS, YYNGEE. The CDR3 covers 12 residues. The ends were cut back, 3 bases at V and 6 bases at J, with 9 bases in the middle. The CDR3 is CASSAVLSEAFF. The CDR3 DNA reads TGTGCCAGCAGCGCAGTCCTGTCTGAAGCTTTCTTT.

The J gene is TRBJ2-2, the V gene TRBV4-3, with D uncertain. Trimming removed 1 base from V and 1 base from J, with 7 bases in between. CDR1 is LGHNA and CDR2 is YSLEER in the germline V gene. The CDR3 is made up of 15 amino acids. CDR3 bases: TGCGCCAGCAGCCAAGGCAGGCTGAACACCGGGGAGCTGTTTTTT. As protein: CASSQGRLNTGELFF.

This sequence joins TRBV11-3 and TRBJ2-2, with 10 bases fitting TRBD2. The CDR3 has 17 amino acids. Germline CDR1 is SGHNT and CDR2 is YENEEA. V gave up 0 bases and J gave up 4 bases; unmatched junction bases: 5. The CDR3 spells CASSLEASGRFTGELFF. CDR3 DNA sequence: TGTGCCAGCAGCTTAGAGGCTAGCGGGAGATTCACCGGGGAGCTGTTTTTT.

This clone has a single count. The J gene is TRBJ1-1, the V gene TRBV18, with 8 bases aligning to TRBD1. Losses at the gene ends were 5 bases for V and 5 bases for J; bases not matched to a gene: 4. The CDR3 loop spans 13 amino acids. Germline-derived CDR1 and CDR2 are KGHSH and LQKENI. The CDR3 sequence is CASSGQGTTEAFF. CDR3 bases: TGTGCCAGCTCAGGACAGGGAACGACTGAAGCTTTCTTT.

The CDR3 nucleotides read TGCGCCAGCAGCTTGACGGGGACAGGTTATGGCGAGCAGTACTTC. It is translated as CASSLTGTGYGEQYF. The chain joins TRBV5-1 to TRBJ2-7; TRBD1 agrees at 8 bases. V dropped 1 base and J dropped 6; count of bases not matched to a gene: 9. The germline gives CDR1 SGHRS, CDR2 YFSETQ. This CDR3 region has 15 residues.

The J gene is TRBJ2-5, the V gene TRBV7-2; 8 bases are shared with TRBD1. The CDR3 length is 15 residues. V was pared by 2 bases and J by 5 bases, with 7 bases of the junction left unmatched. Germline assignment: CDR1 SGHTA and CDR2 FQGNSA. CDR3 protein: CASSLPGQDSETQYF. DNA of the CDR3: TGTGCCAGCAGCTTACCGGGACAGGATTCGGAGACCCAGTACTTC. Variable domain in full (rest from reference TRBV7-2 and TRBJ2-5): GAGVSQSPSNKVTEKGKDVELRCDPISGHTALYWYRQSLGQGLEFLIYFQGNSAPDKSGLPSDRFSAERTGGSVSTLTIQRTQQEDSAVYLCASSLPGQDSETQYFGPGTRLLVL.

A word on this clone: Other DNA sequences in this sample translate to the same CDR3. This chain connects TRBV5-1 to TRBJ1-5; D not resolved. The V gene's germline CDR1 is SGHRS and CDR2 YFSETQ. Trimming pared 0 bases from V and 0 bases from J, leaving 7 bases between. The CDR3 runs 15 residues. CDR3 residues: CASSLAGYSNQPQHF. Written as DNA, the CDR3 is TGCGCCAGCAGCTTGGCGGGGTATAGCAATCAGCCCCAGCATTTT.